Described below is a single T cell receptor (beta chain) sequence and its context. The data derive from a study of cytomegalovirus exposure and HLA in healthy donors. The CDR3 spans 13 residues. Germline lookup yields CDR1 LGHNA and CDR2 YNFKEQ. V was shortened by 1 base and J by 13 bases, with 11 bases between the two germline ends. The PCR had 60 Vbeta and 13 Jbeta primers. Assay used: immunoSEQ multiplex PCR; TCRdb lists only in-frame clones, some missing. The sample comprises over 150,000 clones, 70% to 80% of which are singletons, and 4.3% rests with the top ten. The rearrangement joins TRBV4-2 to TRBJ1-6; D is undetermined. Sequenced input: PBMCs. The sequence was obtained from a man aged 35 to 55 in good health and CMV-seronegative. CDR3: CASSQGATDPLHF. The CDR3 DNA reads as TGTGCCAGCAGCCAAGGGGCCACCGATCCCCTCCACTTT.